This entry features one TCR beta chain sequence. Antigen unknown. This specimen comes from a study of response to subunit inactivated influenza vaccine. Study-wide points: Few additional T cells are recruited per seasonal influenza vaccination, authors suggested.

V was pared by 6 bases and J by 6 bases, with 14 bases of the junction left unmatched. The length of the CDR3 is 16 residues. MiXCR, applied by TCRdb to the RT-PCR reads, yields one record per CDR3 protein. There are around 540,000 distinct CDR3 sequences in the sample; 12% occur only once, and about 9.4% lies in the top ten. Sample: PBMCs from blood, taken on the day of vaccination. This TCR was sampled from a man aged 45-60 years who received an inactivated influenza vaccine. The chain couples TRBV12-3 or TRBV12-4 to TRBJ2-3; 8 bases line up with TRBD1. The CDR3 is CASRQYRDRTPDTQYF. CDR3 sequence (DNA): TGTGCCAGCAGGCAATACCGGGACAGGACCCCTGATACGCAGTATTTT.